This T cell receptor (beta chain) originates from a study of spatial heterogeneity in lung cancer. Study background: Compared with alpha-chain sequences, beta-chain sequences were consistently detected in greater numbers. Study-wide results and limits: At tumor resection, ubiquitous expanded TCRs were detected in blood more often than later.

Germline CDR1 ENHRY, CDR2 SYGVKD. CDR3 size: 11 residues. Comments on this clonotype: Its matching antigen is unknown. The germline gene is not matched at one end of the junction; a read error may be the cause.

TCR cDNA molecules each carried a unique molecular identifier. One entry per CDR3 protein, called by TCRdb with MiXCR from the 5' RACE reads. The sample holds under 80,000 distinct CDR3 sequences; nearly 6.5% are singletons and the top ten take around 15%. This sample's time point: sample taken at primary tumor resection. No cells were sorted before sequencing. The whole RNA sequenced was extracted from tumor, nontumor lung or frozen PBMC. The chain links TRBV10-3 to TRBJ1-2; 7 nucleotides match TRBD1. This TCR was recovered from a female donor with early-stage non-small cell lung cancer. Here the sequenced sample was PBMCs, taken at surgery. CDR3 bases: TGTGCCATCAGCGGAGGGGGCCTACCCCTATTC. Translating it yields CAISGGGLPLF.